These T cell receptor beta chains were read from a single sample in a study of cytomegalovirus exposure and HLA in healthy donors. The assay was immunoSEQ multiplex PCR, and TCRdb's table has in-frame clones only and misses some. The listing records just over 200,000 clones. The sample consisted of PBMCs. The origin of the receptors is a girl aged 2 to 10 in good health and CMV-seropositive. Both conserved end residues are trimmed from each CDR3. Each record gives: V gene, J gene, CDR3 protein.

>TRBV5-5|TRBJ1-1
ASSLAGGIVMNTEAF
>TRBV28|TRBJ1-1
ASSLYSTEAF
>TRBV6-5|TRBJ1-3
ASRKGQGGHTIY
>TRBV29-1|TRBJ2-2
SVTSTSNTGELF
>TRBV10-2|TRBJ2-7
ASSAAPRGSYEQY
>TRBV10-3|TRBJ1-1
AISESRDSTEAF
>TRBV7-2|TRBJ2-1
ASSPGVNEQF
>TRBV29-1|TRBJ2-3
SVERGRAADTQY
>TRBV28|TRBJ1-5
ASRQSNQPQH
>TRBV9|TRBJ2-1
ASSVAGEEQF
>TRBV13|TRBJ2-3
ASSSNLAGVGTDTQY
>TRBV5-5|TRBJ2-7
ASSYGAGAYEQY
>TRBV29-1|TRBJ1-1
SAALVLSRGGEAF
>TRBV6-1|TRBJ1-1
ASERNSAGEAF
>TRBV7-3|TRBJ2-3
ASSHARGSTDTQY
>TRBV18|TRBJ2-2
ASSPPPDTGELF
>TRBV5-1|TRBJ2-7
ASSSFRRLFYEQY
>TRBV4-1|TRBJ1-4
ASSHSEGGKEKLF